This T cell receptor beta chain was observed in a study of T cell responses to AZD1222 COVID-19 vaccine. Study as a whole: Second-dose recipients at about 4 or about 12 weeks were treated as one pooled group. Study-level findings and limits: Seropositive status at baseline applied to only five or six AZD1222 recipients. Spike-specific TCR repertoires showed rising breadth and depth after two AZD1222 doses. None of the repertoires were sampled until the peak T cell response had passed.

This clone was seen once. What it binds is unknown. V was trimmed by 7 bases and J by 0 bases, leaving 8 bases between them. This CDR3 comprises 13 residues. Germline V lookup: CDR1 WSHSY, CDR2 SAAADI. Produced via immunoSEQ multiplex PCR; TCRdb's table is partial and in-frame only. The sample gives about 120,000 clones, 92% of which show up once; around 15% is in the top ten. The chain couples TRBV10-2 to TRBJ2-3; a weak D match, TRBD2 (6 bases). Here the sequenced sample was peripheral blood, taken on day 0 of AZD1222 vaccination. The sequence came from an adult in good health. For the CDR3, the DNA is TGCGCCAGCATGGGGAGGAGCACAGATACGCAGTATTTT. Protein product: CASMGRSTDTQYF.